Sequencing of this T cell receptor (beta chain) was carried out in a study of human T cells and chemical hapten exposure. The overall study: Patients were given diphenylcyclopropenone on the scalp weekly across the roughly 24-week study. Slight volume differences across pooled libraries mainly accounted for varying per-sample TCR yields.

Findings and caveats of the study: More PT1 expanded TCRs went with higher patch test scores.

TCRdb re-analysed the RACE reads in MiXCR, keeping a single row per CDR3 protein. Of about 68,000 distinct CDR3 sequences in the sample, over 9.5% were seen once. Time point defined: pre-sensitization, week 0. Treatment denoted: therapeutic diphenylcyclopropenone sensitization with weekly scalp DPC. Alopecia patients between 18 and 70 years old and suitable for DPC were used as donors. This clonotype was found a few times. The antigen remains undetermined. This specimen consisted of whole blood, obtained in connection with sensitization to the hapten diphenylcyclopropenone (DPC). The receptor's source is a woman between 45 and 65 years old with alopecia areata. Some clones in this sample may be carry-over from other donors' samples.

The chain's CDR3 is CASAGYGTEAFF. In DNA, the CDR3 is TGTGCCAGCGCAGGGTACGGCACTGAAGCTTTCTTT. The V call is TRBV12-3 or TRBV12-4, the J call TRBJ1-1; D is perhaps TRBD1 (5 bases). The CDR3 is made up of 12 amino acids. V was trimmed by 8 bases and J by 4 bases, leaving 11 bases between them.